This TCR beta chain was observed in a study of T cell changes during pregnancy in multiple sclerosis (dated by TCRdb to about 2019). A note on the overall study: The study examined how the T cell repertoire changed over the course of pregnancy in women with multiple sclerosis.

About this clone itself: This clone's antigen is unknown. One base away there is no much larger clone; base qualities are not given.

Library generation was performed with the immunoSEQ multiplex PCR assay. TCRdb's version of the immuneACCESS table is confined to in-frame rearrangements and falls short of the full clone set. An unresolved V gene accounts for under half of the shortfall where checked; the remainder is of unknown origin. The sample records more than 55,000 clones, 90% of which are singletons. Roughly 2% of the sample goes to the ten largest clones. V has 0 bases trimmed and J has 2 bases trimmed; junction bases matching no gene number 2. The germline V gene specifies SGDLS as CDR1 and YYNGEE as CDR2. The CDR3 numbers 16 residues from cysteine through phenylalanine. This entry keeps only the CDR3 DNA: 48 bases, framed from base 1.

The sample in question was peripheral blood, obtained in the first trimester of pregnancy. The origin of this receptor is a female donor in good health, enrolled as a control in a pregnancy study. This chain is built from TRBV9 and TRBJ2-1, with TRBD1 matching 10 junction bases. CDR3 protein: CASSVGGQGTYNEQFF. The sequenced DNA is TGTGCCAGCAGCGTAGGGGGACAGGGGACCTACAATGAGCAGTTCTTC. Extended through the reference TRBV9 and TRBJ2-1 proteins, this CDR3 yields the full variable domain: DSGVTQTPKHLITATGQRVTLRCSPRSGDLSVYWYQQSLDQGLQFLIQYYNGEERAKGNILERFSAQQFPDLHSELNLSSLELGDSALYFCASSVGGQGTYNEQFFGPGTRLTVL.